The clone carrying this TCR beta chain occurred once. This sample was included in a study of technical replicates of blood from a handful of donors. CDR1 is SGHRS, CDR2 YFSETQ, per germline. This CDR3 region has 15 residues. The V end was cut by 4 bases, the J end by 9 bases, with 20 bases between. Some clones are missing from TCRdb's copy, which holds only in-frame ones; the method was immunoSEQ multiplex PCR. The table includes 80,000 to 100,000 clones, approximately 96% detected once. The receptor comes from a human donor in good health. The sequenced sample was T cells isolated from PBMCs. This rearrangement joins TRBV5-1 to TRBJ2-1; D is possibly TRBD1 (5 bases). CDR3 sequence reads: CASSTSARVSGEQFF. The CDR3 coding sequence is TGCGCCAGCAGCACATCGGCCAGGGTATCCGGTGAGCAGTTCTTC. The full variable domain, with the rest looked up from reference TRBV5-1 and TRBJ2-1, is KAGVTQTPRYLIKTRGQQVTLSCSPISGHRSVSWYQQTPGQGLQFLFEYFSETQRNKGNFPGRFSGRQFSNSRSEMNVSTLELGDSALYLCASSTSARVSGEQFFGPGTRLTVL.